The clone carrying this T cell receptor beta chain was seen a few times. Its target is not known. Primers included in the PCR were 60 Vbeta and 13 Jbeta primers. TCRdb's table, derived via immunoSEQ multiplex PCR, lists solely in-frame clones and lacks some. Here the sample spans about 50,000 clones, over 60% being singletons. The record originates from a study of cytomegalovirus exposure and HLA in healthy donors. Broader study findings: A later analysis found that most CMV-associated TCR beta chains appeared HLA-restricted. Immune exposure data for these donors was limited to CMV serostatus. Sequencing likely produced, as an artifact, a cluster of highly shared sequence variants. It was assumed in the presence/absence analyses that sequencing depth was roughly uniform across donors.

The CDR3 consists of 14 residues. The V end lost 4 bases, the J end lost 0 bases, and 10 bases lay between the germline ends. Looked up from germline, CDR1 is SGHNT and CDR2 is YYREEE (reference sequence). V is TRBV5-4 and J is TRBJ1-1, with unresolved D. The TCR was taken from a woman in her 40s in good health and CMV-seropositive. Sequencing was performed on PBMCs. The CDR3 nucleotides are TGTGCCAGCAGCCGGTCCCCATTGAACACTGAAGCTTTCTTT. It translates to CASSRSPLNTEAFF.